Below, 20 T cell receptor beta chains from the same sample are listed, as sequenced in a study of response to subunit inactivated influenza vaccine. One entry per CDR3 protein results from TCRdb running MiXCR on the RT-PCR reads. The top ten hold approximately 11% of the sample, which has about 620,000 distinct CDR3 sequences, roughly 12% seen once. Separately, the same data were catalogued under a study of T cells expressing NK-cell markers. From that study: UMIs accompanied the 5'RACE template switching by which TCR beta cDNA was made.

This specimen consisted of PBMCs from blood, obtained on the day of vaccination. These receptors were obtained from a man aged 50 or older who received an inactivated influenza vaccine.

The chain has TRBV9 and TRBJ2-3; TRBD2 aligns across 8 bases. Germline V CDR1 and CDR2: SGDLS, YYNGEE. The CDR3 length is 16 residues. V gave up 4 bases and J gave up 3 bases; unmatched junction bases: 10. The CDR3 sequence: CASSLQRERRTDTQYF. The CDR3 DNA follows: TGTGCCAGCAGCCTCCAGCGGGAGAGGCGGACAGATACGCAGTATTTT.

The chain joins TRBV20-1 to TRBJ2-7; 7 bases are shared with TRBD2. Germline trimming cut 0 bases from V and 3 bases from J; bases unmatched to any gene: 8. The CDR3 has 15 residues. Germline CDR1 is DFQATT and CDR2 is SNEGSKA (reference sequence). CDR3 in amino acids: CSAREVTSRYYEQYF. The CDR3 nucleotides read TGCAGTGCTAGAGAAGTGACTAGCCGTTACTACGAGCAGTACTTC.

This clonotype was picked up many times. The V gene is TRBV27, the J gene TRBJ2-5; 9 nucleotides align to TRBD2. Germline V gene lookup returns CDR1 MNHEY and CDR2 SMNVEV (reference sequence). The CDR3 totals 14 residues. Trimming removed 2 bases from V and 4 bases from J; junction bases left unmatched: 2. The CDR3 region is CASSLLAGSETQYF. In nucleotides, the CDR3 is TGTGCCAGCAGTTTACTAGCGGGATCAGAGACCCAGTACTTC.

This clonotype was recorded a few times. The chain uses TRBV20-1 and TRBJ1-3; tentatively, D is TRBD1 (6 bases). The CDR3 is 14 amino acids. The V and J ends lost 1 base and 2 bases respectively, with 9 bases between them. Germline V gene data show CDR1 as DFQATT and CDR2 as SNEGSKA (reference sequence). The CDR3 spells CSARVAGAGNTIYF. CDR3 sequence (DNA): TGCAGTGCTAGAGTTGCAGGGGCTGGAAACACCATATATTTT.

The chain links TRBV20-1 to TRBJ2-3; 7 bases align to TRBD2. CDR3 size: 15 residues. Germline V gene data show CDR1 as DFQATT and CDR2 as SNEGSKA (reference sequence). J gave up 3 bases and V 6 bases, and 12 bases lay outside the gene matches. CDR3 sequence (DNA): TGCAGTGCGAGCGGGGAACCTAGCCGTACAGATACGCAGTATTTT. Amino acid sequence: CSASGEPSRTDTQYF.

The chain uses TRBV3-1 and TRBJ2-5; D gene uncertain. The ends were cut back, 3 bases at V and 3 bases at J, with 5 bases in the middle. The CDR3 loop spans 12 amino acids. Germline V gives CDR1 LGHDT, CDR2 YNNKEL (reference sequence). The CDR3 coding sequence is TGTGCCAGCAGCCAGGTTAAAGAGACCCAGTACTTC. Translation gives CASSQVKETQYF.

This clonotype was counted between two and nine times. V is TRBV7-9 and J is TRBJ2-1; D is ambiguous. This CDR3 contains 14 residues. The V end lost 1 base, the J end lost 5 bases, and 9 bases lay between the germline ends. Per germline, CDR1 SEHNR and CDR2 FQNEAQ (reference sequence). This chain's CDR3 is CASSLGPTHNEQFF. The DNA of the CDR3 is TGTGCCAGCAGCTTAGGGCCTACACACAATGAGCAGTTCTTC.

This clonotype showed up just a few times. The rearrangement uses TRBV7-9 and TRBJ1-4; maybe TRBD1 (5 bases). Trimming left V 1 base short and J 4 bases short, with 13 bases between. The germline CDR1 and CDR2 sequences are SEHNR and FQNEAQ (reference sequence). The CDR3 contains 16 residues. CDR3 sequence: CASSLGGTDINEKLFF. The CDR3 DNA follows: TGTGCCAGCAGCTTAGGGGGTACGGACATTAATGAAAAACTGTTTTTT.

The chain recombines TRBV5-1 with TRBJ2-1, with 11 bases that match TRBD2. Unmatched junction bases numbered 6, after V lost 3 bases and J lost 4 bases. Germline V gives CDR1 SGHRS, CDR2 YFSETQ. The CDR3 contains 16 residues. The CDR3 nucleotides read TGCGCCAGCAGCTCGACACTAGCGGGAGAGTACAATGAGCAGTTCTTC. Its translation: CASSSTLAGEYNEQFF.

J is TRBJ1-2 and V is TRBV10-3; D is ambiguous. This CDR3 comprises 12 residues. From germline, CDR1 is ENHRY and CDR2 SYGVKD. With 7 bases removed from V and 3 bases from J, the gap between germline ends came to 9 bases. As DNA, the CDR3 is TGTGCCATCATGGAGGTACACTATGGCTACACCTTC. This gives the protein CAIMEVHYGYTF.

This clonotype was seen a few times. This rearrangement joins TRBV27 to TRBJ2-3; TRBD1 matches at 11 bases. V lost 9 bases to trimming and J lost 4 bases; unmatched junction nucleotides: 6. The CDR3 covers 14 residues. Germline CDR1 MNHEY, CDR2 SMNVEV (reference sequence). The CDR3: CASLDRGQADTQYF. As DNA, the CDR3 is TGTGCCAGTTTGGACAGGGGGCAAGCAGATACGCAGTATTTT.

The chain is built from TRBV20-1 and TRBJ2-1; 9 positions agree with TRBD2. This CDR3 has 15 amino acids. With V trimmed by 6 bases and J by 4 bases, 10 bases remained unmatched. From germline, CDR1 is DFQATT and CDR2 SNEGSKA (reference sequence). The CDR3, as DNA: TGCAGTGCGAACCCGACTAGCGGTTATTACAATGAGCAGTTCTTC. It translates to CSANPTSGYYNEQFF.

This clonotype was detected a few times. This chain uses TRBV7-2 with TRBJ2-3; 12 bases line up with TRBD2. The CDR3 loop spans 16 amino acids. Germline V gives CDR1 SGHTA, CDR2 FQGNSA. The junction had 6 bases not matched to a gene; V was cut back by 5 bases and J by 3 bases. The CDR3 loop reads CASSPSTSGRTDTQYF. As DNA, the CDR3 is TGTGCCAGCAGCCCTAGCACTAGCGGGAGGACAGATACGCAGTATTTT.

There are a few counts of this clonotype. The genes are TRBV12-3 or TRBV12-4 and TRBJ1-2; D ambiguous. CDR3 length: 15 residues. V was pared by 5 bases and J by 1 base, with 14 bases between. CDR3 bases: TGTGCCAGCAGTACCGCGGCACCTAATAACTATGGCTACACCTTC. Translating it yields CASSTAAPNNYGYTF.

This sequence joins TRBV30 and TRBJ1-5, with D possibly being TRBD1 (5 bases). The V and J ends lost 2 bases and 6 bases respectively, with 11 bases between them. CDR3 size: 13 residues. Germline V gene data show CDR1 as GTSNPN and CDR2 as SVGIG (reference sequence). CDR3: CAWSKGLSQPQHF. Here the CDR3 DNA reads TGTGCCTGGAGTAAGGGACTGTCTCAGCCCCAGCATTTT.

The chain recombines TRBV18 with TRBJ2-5; TRBD2 agrees at 11 bases. Germline trimming cut 3 bases from V and 3 bases from J; bases unmatched to any gene: 9. Germline CDR1 KGHSH, CDR2 LQKENI. The CDR3 is 17 amino acids. The CDR3 protein is CASSPRAGTSGEETQYF. DNA of the CDR3: TGTGCCAGCTCACCGAGGGCTGGGACTAGCGGAGAAGAGACCCAGTACTTC.

This clonotype was seen a handful of times. The chain combines TRBV4-2 with TRBJ2-7; 11 bases fit TRBD2. Trimming removed 0 bases from V and 4 bases from J; junction bases left unmatched: 2. Looked up from germline, CDR1 is LGHNA and CDR2 is YNFKEQ. This CDR3 has 15 residues. CDR3 sequence: CASSQDGTSGYEQYF. The DNA for the CDR3 is TGTGCCAGCAGCCAAGATGGGACTAGCGGATACGAGCAGTACTTC.

The chain employs TRBV12-3 or TRBV12-4 and TRBJ2-5; tentatively, D is TRBD1 or TRBD2 (5 bases each). This CDR3 is 13 amino acids long. Trimming left V 6 bases short and J 3 bases short, with 11 bases between. CDR3 region: CASRRGVEETQYF. The CDR3 DNA follows: TGTGCCAGCAGAAGAGGGGTCGAAGAGACCCAGTACTTC.

This clonotype occurred a few times. V gene TRBV10-3 combines with J gene TRBJ1-1; D possibly corresponds to TRBD1 (6 bases). The V end was cut by 10 bases, the J end by 6 bases, with 15 bases between. The CDR3 length is 12 residues. Germline V gene data show CDR1 as ENHRY and CDR2 as SYGVKD. CDR3 DNA: TGTGCCACCGGGAGAGGGGGGGCTGAAGCTTTCTTT. Encoded protein: CATGRGGAEAFF.

A few counts support this clonotype. This chain connects TRBV25-1 to TRBJ2-2; D unclear. CDR1 is MGHDK, CDR2 SYGVNS, per germline. The CDR3 covers 12 residues. V shed 7 bases and J shed 2 bases, with 5 bases lying between them. CDR3 nucleotides: TGTGCCAGCAAAGAAAACACCGGGGAGCTGTTTTTT. Amino acid sequence: CASKENTGELFF. The full variable domain, its missing parts supplied by reference TRBV25-1 and TRBJ2-2, is EADIYQTPRYLVIGTGKKITLECSQTMGHDKMYWYQQDPGMELHLIHYSYGVNSTEKGDLSSESTVSRIRTEHFPLTLESARPSHTSQYLCASKENTGELFFGEGSRLTVL.